One sample yielded the 21 T cell receptor beta chains listed below, sequenced in a study of regulatory T cells in long-lasting Graves disease. CDR3 regions were amplified by Arm-PCR using iRepertoire HTBI primers to build TCR beta libraries. Each CDR3 protein gets one entry after TCRdb re-called the multiplex PCR reads with MiXCR. The data contain approximately 230,000 distinct CDR3 sequences, roughly 18% of them singletons. The time point: newly diagnosed GD, antithyroid drugs for less than 3 months. PBMC-derived RNA was used for the TCR library. The sequencing used peripheral blood mononuclear cells (PBMCs), collected at new diagnosis, from a patient treated with antithyroid drugs. These receptor sequences come from a female donor with Graves disease.

This clonotype was picked up many times. It may be a read error: a sequence one base away is much more abundant. The gene calls are TRBV20-1 and TRBJ1-6; D perhaps matches TRBD1 (5 bases). Trimming took 6 bases from V and 10 from J, leaving 19 bases between them. Germline V lookup: CDR1 DFQATT, CDR2 SNEGSKA (reference sequence). The CDR3 loop spans 14 amino acids. The CDR3 nucleotides are TGCAGTGCCCGCACCGGCAGGGTGAGCTCACCCCTCCACTTT. Translated, it gives CSARTGRVSSPLHF.

This clonotype was counted many times. The chain is built from TRBV6-1 and TRBJ2-7, with D perhaps given as TRBD1 or TRBD2 (6 bases each). This CDR3 is 18 amino acids long. V was trimmed by 7 bases and J by 4 bases, leaving 29 bases between them. Germline V CDR1 and CDR2: MNHNS, SASEGT. The CDR3 is CASMTTLLGGGEGYEQYF. The CDR3 DNA sequence: TGTGCCAGCATGACTACCCTCCTAGGGGGAGGAGAGGGATACGAGCAGTACTTC.

This sequence joins TRBV19 and TRBJ2-1; 14 positions agree with TRBD2. The J segment lost 1 base and the V segment lost 7 bases, leaving 18 bases of the junction unmatched. The CDR3 consists of 21 residues. CDR1 and CDR2 from the germline V gene are LNHDA and SQIVND (reference sequence). This chain's CDR3 is CASTSNGLAGGQTSSYNEQFF. In DNA form, the CDR3 reads TGTGCCAGTACCTCGAATGGACTAGCGGGAGGCCAAACGTCGTCCTACAATGAGCAGTTCTTC.

This clonotype was counted at least ten times. Here the CDR3 reads CASSVVAGGETQYF. In nucleotides, the CDR3 is TGTGCCAGCAGCGTAGTAGCGGGAGGGGAGACCCAGTACTTC. The V gene is TRBV9, the J gene TRBJ2-5; 11 bases match TRBD2. CDR3 length: 14 residues. CDR1 and CDR2 (germline): SGDLS, YYNGEE. After removal of 0 bases from V and 5 bases from J, the junction contained 0 bases not matched to a gene.

This clonotype was counted ten times or more. V and J are TRBV10-2 and TRBJ1-2; TRBD1 agrees at 7 bases. Germline values: CDR1 WSHSY, CDR2 SAAADI. V was clipped by 6 bases and J by 7 bases; unmatched bases: 5. The CDR3 sequence is 12 residues long. The CDR3 nucleotides are TGCGCCAGCAGGCAAGGGGGCGTTGGCTACACCTTC. It translates to CASRQGGVGYTF.

This clonotype was detected many times. The gene calls are TRBV20-1 and TRBJ1-1; D gene unclear. The germline gives CDR1 DFQATT, CDR2 SNEGSKA (reference sequence). Trimming cost V 5 bases and J 0 bases, with 4 bases left between them. This CDR3 is 11 amino acids long. The CDR3 is CSASLNTEAFF. The CDR3 nucleotides read TGCAGTGCTTCGCTGAACACTGAAGCTTTCTTT.

The table lists this clonotype with a few counts. The chain carries TRBV10-2 and TRBJ2-7; D is undetermined. Trimming left V 7 bases short and J 5 bases short, with 15 bases between. This CDR3 region has 13 residues. Germline V lookup: CDR1 WSHSY, CDR2 SAAADI. The CDR3 protein is CASIVPGGDEQYF. DNA for the CDR3: TGCGCCAGCATCGTACCGGGCGGCGACGAGCAGTACTTC.

This clonotype appeared many times. The CDR3: CAIGPGTSGSNEQFF. The CDR3 bases are TGTGCCATCGGTCCCGGGACTAGCGGGAGCAATGAGCAGTTCTTC. The chain combines TRBV10-3 with TRBJ2-1, with 14 bases fitting TRBD2. V was clipped by 8 bases and J by 6 bases; unmatched bases: 6. This CDR3 spans 15 amino acids. The germline V gene has CDR1 ENHRY and CDR2 SYGVKD.

The rearrangement links TRBV12-3 or TRBV12-4 to TRBJ1-3; TRBD1 agrees at 10 bases. This CDR3 is built from 15 residues. Trimming removed 4 bases from V and 7 bases from J; junction bases left unmatched: 7. This CDR3 reads CASSYDRGQGNTIYF. The CDR3 bases are TGTGCCAGCAGTTATGACAGGGGGCAAGGGAACACCATATATTTT.

This clonotype occurred many times. This chain joins TRBV28 and TRBJ2-5; the D gene is possibly TRBD1 (5 bases). The CDR3 consists of 12 residues. Germline CDR1 reads MDHEN; CDR2 reads SYDVKM. V lost 3 bases and J lost 4, with 6 bases in between. In DNA, the CDR3 is TGTGCCAGCAGTTTCAGGGCAGAGACCCAGTACTTC. This encodes CASSFRAETQYF.

V gene TRBV28 combines with J gene TRBJ1-5; D is perhaps TRBD1 (6 bases). V dropped 3 bases and J dropped 5 bases, with 11 bases sitting between them. The CDR3 has 14 residues. Germline V gene lookup returns CDR1 MDHEN and CDR2 SYDVKM. CDR3 nucleotide sequence: TGTGCCAGCAGTTTTAGTCAGGGGTATCAGCCCCAGCATTTT. This encodes CASSFSQGYQPQHF.

This clonotype was observed many times. The gene calls are TRBV9 and TRBJ2-3; D is uncertain. From germline, CDR1 is SGDLS and CDR2 YYNGEE. This CDR3 is built from 15 residues. Trimming pared 3 bases from V and 9 bases from J, leaving 20 bases between. The CDR3 coding sequence is TGTGCCAGCAGCGCAGAGACATCCGGCCGAGGAACGCAGTATTTT. It yields the protein CASSAETSGRGTQYF.

This clonotype was observed many times. The chain carries TRBV7-9 and TRBJ2-5, with D tentatively TRBD1 or TRBD2 (6 bases each). The CDR3 length is 19 residues. Trimming stripped 2 bases from V and 3 bases from J, with 25 bases between. Germline CDR1 SEHNR, CDR2 FQNEAQ (reference sequence). The CDR3 DNA reads TGTGCCAGCAGCTTATTCGGCGATTTAGCGGAAGGGGGAAAAGAGACCCAGTACTTC. Its translation is CASSLFGDLAEGGKETQYF.

A remark on this clonotype: A much larger clone is a single base away; this may be a read error. The chain couples TRBV11-2 to TRBJ2-7; TRBD1 agrees at 9 bases. V lost 5 bases to trimming and J lost 3 bases; unmatched junction nucleotides: 8. This CDR3 comprises 15 residues. Looked up from germline, CDR1 is SGHAT and CDR2 is FQNNGV. The CDR3 region has the DNA TGTGCCAGCAGCGTCCACAGGGGGCTCAACTACGAGCAGTACTTC. Translation: CASSVHRGLNYEQYF.

This clonotype was seen at least ten times. The J gene is TRBJ2-5, the V gene TRBV7-2, with D possibly being TRBD2 (5 bases). CDR1 is SGHTA, CDR2 FQGNSA, per germline. V lost 4 bases and J lost 4, with 13 bases in between. The CDR3 loop spans 14 amino acids. CDR3 residues: CASSSSVGLETQYF. The DNA of the CDR3 is TGTGCCAGCAGCTCGAGCGTAGGACTAGAGACCCAGTACTTC.

There are many counts of this clonotype. The CDR3 protein is CASSPRTSTNEQFF. The CDR3 nucleotides are TGTGCCAGCAGCCCTCGGACGAGTACCAATGAGCAGTTCTTC. The V call is TRBV11-1, the J call TRBJ2-1; D gene unclear. The V end lost 5 bases, the J end lost 6 bases, and 14 bases lay between the germline ends. The length of the CDR3 is 14 residues. From germline, CDR1 is SGHAT and CDR2 FQDESV (reference sequence). Supplemented by reference TRBV11-1 and TRBJ2-1, the full variable domain reads EAEVAQSPRYKITEKSQAVAFWCDPISGHATLYWYRQILGQGPELLVQFQDESVVDDSQLPKDRFSAERLKGVDSTLKIQPAELGDSAMYLCASSPRTSTNEQFFGPGTRLTVL.

This clonotype came up a few times. This rearrangement joins TRBV4-1 to TRBJ1-2; D is unresolved. Deletions cut 3 bases from V and 0 bases from J, with 8 bases between. Germline lookup yields CDR1 MGHRA and CDR2 YSYEKL. The CDR3 runs to 14 residues. The CDR3 loop is CASSQGSPNYGYTF. The CDR3 region has the DNA TGCGCCAGCAGCCAGGGGTCCCCTAACTATGGCTACACCTTC.

This clonotype has a count of ten or more. The V call is TRBV11-3, the J call TRBJ1-1, with 7 bases fitting TRBD1. With 2 bases clipped from V and 4 bases from J, the junction kept 7 bases outside the gene matches. The CDR3 extends over 15 amino acids. The V gene's germline CDR1 is SGHNT and CDR2 YENEEA. CDR3 protein: CASSLKKTGLTEAFF. CDR3 in DNA: TGTGCCAGCAGCTTAAAGAAGACAGGGCTCACTGAAGCTTTCTTT.

This clonotype was counted ten times or more. The CDR3 DNA follows: TGCAGTGCTATAGTGGACTTGGGCTACGAGCAGTACTTC. Translated: CSAIVDLGYEQYF. The chain links TRBV20-1 to TRBJ2-7; a possible D gene is TRBD2 (5 bases). Trimming removed 4 bases at V and 3 bases at J, with 13 bases between. Per the germline V gene, CDR1 is DFQATT and CDR2 is SNEGSKA (reference sequence). The CDR3 loop spans 13 amino acids.

There are many counts of this clonotype. V and J are TRBV28 and TRBJ2-1; TRBD2 agrees at 13 bases. Unmatched junction bases numbered 5, after V lost 6 bases and J lost 15 bases. Germline-derived CDR1 and CDR2 are MDHEN and SYDVKM. The CDR3 has 12 residues. The CDR3 DNA reads as TGTGCCAGCAGAGCGGGACTAGCGGGACCGTTCTTC. It yields the protein CASRAGLAGPFF.

In this sample, this clonotype turned up many times. The chain joins TRBV18 to TRBJ2-1, with D unclear. The CDR3 extends over 14 amino acids. CDR1 is KGHSH, CDR2 LQKENI, per germline. Trimming cost V 6 bases and J 4 bases, with 13 bases left between them. The CDR3 spells CASSSSQLYNEQFF. CDR3 bases: TGTGCCAGCTCGTCCAGCCAACTATACAATGAGCAGTTCTTC.